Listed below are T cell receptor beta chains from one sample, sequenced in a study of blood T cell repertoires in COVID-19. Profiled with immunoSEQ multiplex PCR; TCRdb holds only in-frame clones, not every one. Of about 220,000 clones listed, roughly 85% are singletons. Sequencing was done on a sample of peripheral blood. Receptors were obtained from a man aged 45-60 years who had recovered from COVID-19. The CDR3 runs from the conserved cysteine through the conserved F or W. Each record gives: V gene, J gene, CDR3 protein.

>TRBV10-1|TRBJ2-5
CASIKREEGGETQYF
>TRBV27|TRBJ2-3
CASSLKGARTDTQYF
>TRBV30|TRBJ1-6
CAWSVLDRPNSPLHF
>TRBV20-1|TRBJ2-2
CSASRVAGELFF
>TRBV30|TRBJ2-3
CAWRRGGITDTQYF
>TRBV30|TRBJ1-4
CARLEGANEKLFF
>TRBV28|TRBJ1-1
CASSPTGRVAEAFF
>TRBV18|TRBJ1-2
CASSPPMTGGTGYTF
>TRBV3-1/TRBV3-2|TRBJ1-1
CASSTTAVNTEAFF
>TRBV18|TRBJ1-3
CASSPRTTAPNSGNTIYF
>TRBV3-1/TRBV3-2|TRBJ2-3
CASSQLGRGQYF
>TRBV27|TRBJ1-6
CASSSLTETNSPLHF
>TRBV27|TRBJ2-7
CASSGADAGSYEQYF
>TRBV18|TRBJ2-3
CASSPGTGPSTDTQYF
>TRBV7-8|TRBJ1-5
CASSQGQANQPQHF
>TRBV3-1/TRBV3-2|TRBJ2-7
CASSHLSGRAGYEQYF
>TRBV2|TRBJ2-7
CASRTTSGHTYEQYF
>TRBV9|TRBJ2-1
CASSVGSGSEYEQFF
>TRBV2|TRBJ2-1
CASSVVAGGPSPIRFF
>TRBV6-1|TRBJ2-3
CASSDLAGGPRVTDTQYF
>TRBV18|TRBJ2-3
CASSPFWGSGRSDTQYF
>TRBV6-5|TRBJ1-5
CASSQGALGNQPQHF
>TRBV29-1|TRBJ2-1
CRGQGSYNEQFF
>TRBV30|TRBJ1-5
CAWSALADRLNQPQHF
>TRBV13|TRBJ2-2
CASSLGSSGPAGELFF
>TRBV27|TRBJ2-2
CASSFFLAGGGTGELFF
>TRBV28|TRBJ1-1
CASSYWATMNTEAFF
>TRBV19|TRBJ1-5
CASTWGQGSNQPQHF
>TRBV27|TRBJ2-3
CATSLSGMGDTQYF
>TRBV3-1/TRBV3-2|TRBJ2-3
CASMGGVGTQYF
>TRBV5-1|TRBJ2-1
CASGPRQENSYNEQFF
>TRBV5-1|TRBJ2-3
CASSLGLAGGQLDTQYF
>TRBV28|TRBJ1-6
CASSSLPGGNSPLHF
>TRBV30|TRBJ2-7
CAWSVGVSSYEQYF
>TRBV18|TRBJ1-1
CASSGREGTEAFF
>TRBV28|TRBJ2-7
CASRSNPGTPNEYEQYF
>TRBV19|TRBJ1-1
CASSIDLRPGTEAFF
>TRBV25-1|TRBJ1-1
CASSPIEGRNTEAFF
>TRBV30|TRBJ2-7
CAWSRLTSGVTYEQYF
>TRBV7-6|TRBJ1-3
CASSLGQGLIGNTIYF
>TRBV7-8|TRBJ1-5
CASSLERGGQGNQPQHF
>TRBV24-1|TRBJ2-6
CATSGRDSRSGANVLTF
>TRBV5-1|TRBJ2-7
CASSEGVSYEQYF
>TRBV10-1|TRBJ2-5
CASSESGPGLAGQETQYF
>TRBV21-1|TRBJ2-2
CASRGEEGAVGELFF
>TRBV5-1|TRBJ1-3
CASSGGQGASGNTIYF
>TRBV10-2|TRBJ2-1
CASGPIARPNEQFF
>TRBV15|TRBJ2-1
CATSRGQGYGEQFF